This T cell receptor (beta chain) was captured in a study of PD-L1 blockade in urothelial cancer. For the study at large: T cells were recovered from blood samples at a median of around 150,000.

This CDR3 comprises 14 residues. Trimming removed 3 bases from V and 1 base from J, with 9 bases in between. Germline V lookup: CDR1 MNHEY, CDR2 SMNVEV (reference sequence). TCRdb's table, derived via immunoSEQ multiplex PCR, lists solely in-frame clones and lacks some. The sample holds 100,000 or so clones, about 89% seen once. This clonotype originated in a woman older than 75 with urothelial cancer. Sequencing used PBMCs, obtained around atezolizumab (anti-PD-L1) treatment. The J gene is TRBJ1-1, the V gene TRBV27; no definite D call. The CDR3 spells CASSLLRGNTEAFF. In DNA, the CDR3 is TGTGCCAGCAGTTTGCTCCGGGGGAACACTGAAGCTTTCTTT.